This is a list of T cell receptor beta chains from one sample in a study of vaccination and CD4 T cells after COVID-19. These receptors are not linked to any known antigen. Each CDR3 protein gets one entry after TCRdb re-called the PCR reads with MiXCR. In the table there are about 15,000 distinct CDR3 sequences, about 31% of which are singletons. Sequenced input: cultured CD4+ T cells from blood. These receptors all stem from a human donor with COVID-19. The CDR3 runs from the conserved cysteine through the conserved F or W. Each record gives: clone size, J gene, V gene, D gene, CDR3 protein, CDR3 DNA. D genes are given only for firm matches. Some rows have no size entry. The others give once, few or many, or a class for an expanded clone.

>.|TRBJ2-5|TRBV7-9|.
CASSLQETQYF
TGCGCCAGCAGCTTGCAAGAGACCCAGTACTTC
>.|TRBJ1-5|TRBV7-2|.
CASSLGGHGNQPQHF
TGTGCCAGCAGCTTAGGGGGCCATGGCAATCAGCCCCAGCATTTT
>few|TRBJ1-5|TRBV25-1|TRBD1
CASSPPHDRGNQPQHF
TGTGCCAGCAGTCCTCCACACGACAGGGGCAATCAGCCCCAGCATTTT
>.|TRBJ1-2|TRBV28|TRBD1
CASSGTGGYGYTF
TGTGCCAGCAGTGGGACAGGGGGCTATGGCTACACCTTC
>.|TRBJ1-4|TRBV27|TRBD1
CASRTYGTGATNEKLFF
TGTGCCAGCAGGACCTACGGGACAGGCGCAACTAATGAAAAACTGTTTTTT
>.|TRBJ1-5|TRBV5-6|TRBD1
CASSLRGTGLSNQPQHF
TGTGCCAGCAGCCTCCGGGGGACAGGGCTTAGCAATCAGCCCCAGCATTTT
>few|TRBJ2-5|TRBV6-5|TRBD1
CASSSDVGGEETQYF
TGTGCCAGCAGTTCCGATGTAGGGGGCGAAGAGACCCAGTACTTC
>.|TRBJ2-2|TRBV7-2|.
CASSLMQAGELFF
TGTGCCAGCAGCTTAATGCAGGCCGGGGAGCTGTTTTTT
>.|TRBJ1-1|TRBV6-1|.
CASILGRSNTEAFF
TGTGCCAGCATTCTGGGGCGATCGAACACTGAAGCTTTCTTT
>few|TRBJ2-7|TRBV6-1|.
CASSATVSYEQYF
TGTGCCAGCAGTGCGACAGTGAGCTACGAGCAGTACTTC
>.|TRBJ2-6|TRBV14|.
CASSQALGAGANVLTF
TGTGCCAGCAGCCAAGCCTTAGGGGCTGGGGCCAACGTCCTGACTTTC
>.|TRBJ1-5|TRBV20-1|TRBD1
CSARVSTGEAQPQHF
TGCAGTGCTAGAGTTTCCACAGGGGAGGCTCAGCCCCAGCATTTT
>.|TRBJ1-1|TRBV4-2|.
CASSSRRSAKAFF
TGTGCCAGCAGCTCCCGACGGTCGGCCAAAGCTTTCTTT
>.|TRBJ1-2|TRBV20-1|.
CSASPNTYGYTF
TGCAGTGCTAGTCCCAATACCTATGGCTACACCTTC
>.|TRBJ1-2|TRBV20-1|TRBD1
CSARDAAGTGGYGYTF
TGCAGTGCTAGAGACGCGGCGGGTACAGGGGGCTATGGCTACACCTTC
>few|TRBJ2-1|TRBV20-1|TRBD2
CSARTLAGGSVSNEQFF
TGCAGTGCTAGAACGCTAGCGGGGGGTAGTGTCAGCAATGAGCAGTTCTTC